This T cell receptor beta chain was profiled in a study of T-cell reconstitution after alpha-beta-depleted transplantation in children. Overall study results and limits: Once a year had passed after transplant, T-cell counts and diversity came mostly from newly produced T cells. Where some patients showed high TCRbeta diversity at day 60, it came from recipient T cells and thymic progenitors that had survived.

This clonotype was counted ten times or more. Its antigen is undetermined. Unique molecular identifiers were built into the TCRbeta library. TCRdb itself ran the PCR reads through MiXCR, one entry per CDR3 protein. The data contain 500,000 or so distinct CDR3 sequences, approximately 10% of them singletons. CDR1 is LGHDT, CDR2 YNNKEL, per germline (reference sequence). This CDR3 is 12 amino acids long. V shed 1 base, J shed 13 bases, and the junction held 4 bases outside the gene matches. The sequencing used PBMCs, mostly from graft donor cells, collected 180 days after TCRalphabeta/CD19-depleted stem cell transplant. The gene calls are TRBV3-1 and TRBJ1-2, with 9 bases identical to TRBD1. This sequence was found in a female patient under 10 years old who had a stem cell transplant for aplastic anemia, so the T cells may come from the graft donor. The CDR3: CASSQAGTGFTF. As DNA, the CDR3 is TGTGCCAGCAGCCAAGCCGGGACAGGGTTCACCTTC.